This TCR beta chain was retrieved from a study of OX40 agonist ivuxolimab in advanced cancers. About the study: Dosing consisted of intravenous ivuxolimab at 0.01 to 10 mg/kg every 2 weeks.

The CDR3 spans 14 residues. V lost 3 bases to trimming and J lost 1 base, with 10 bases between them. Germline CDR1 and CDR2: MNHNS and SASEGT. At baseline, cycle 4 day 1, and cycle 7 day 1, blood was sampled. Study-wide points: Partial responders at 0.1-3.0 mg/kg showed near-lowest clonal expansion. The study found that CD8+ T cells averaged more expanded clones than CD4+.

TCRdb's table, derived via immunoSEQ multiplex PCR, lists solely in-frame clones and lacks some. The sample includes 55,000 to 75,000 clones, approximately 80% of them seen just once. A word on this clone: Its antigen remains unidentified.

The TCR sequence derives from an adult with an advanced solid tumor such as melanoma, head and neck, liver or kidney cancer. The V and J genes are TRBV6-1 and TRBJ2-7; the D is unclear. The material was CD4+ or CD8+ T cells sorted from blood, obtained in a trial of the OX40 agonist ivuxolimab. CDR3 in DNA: TGTGCCAGCAGTGACCAGACTCTTTCCTACGAGCAGTACTTC. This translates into CASSDQTLSYEQYF.